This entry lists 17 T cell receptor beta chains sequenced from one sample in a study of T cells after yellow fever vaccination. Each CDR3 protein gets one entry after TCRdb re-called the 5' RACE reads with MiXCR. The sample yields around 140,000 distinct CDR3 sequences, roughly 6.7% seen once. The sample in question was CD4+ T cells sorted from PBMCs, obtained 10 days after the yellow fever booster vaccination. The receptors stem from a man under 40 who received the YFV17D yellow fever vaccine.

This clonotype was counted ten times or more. The chain's CDR3 is CASSLDAGTGSYEQYF. The CDR3, as DNA: TGTGCCAGCAGCTTAGACGCCGGGACAGGGTCCTACGAGCAGTACTTC. This chain connects TRBV7-2 to TRBJ2-7; TRBD1 matches at 9 bases. This CDR3 has 16 amino acids. V lost 1 base, J lost 1 base, and 5 bases stayed unmatched. Germline assignment: CDR1 SGHTA and CDR2 FQGNSA.

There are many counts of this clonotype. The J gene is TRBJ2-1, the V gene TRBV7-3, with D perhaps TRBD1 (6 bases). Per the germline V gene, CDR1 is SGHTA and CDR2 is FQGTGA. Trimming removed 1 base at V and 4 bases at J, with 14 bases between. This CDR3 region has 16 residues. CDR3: CASSLSSGVTYNEQFF. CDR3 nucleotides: TGTGCCAGCAGCTTAAGTTCAGGGGTCACTTACAATGAGCAGTTCTTC.

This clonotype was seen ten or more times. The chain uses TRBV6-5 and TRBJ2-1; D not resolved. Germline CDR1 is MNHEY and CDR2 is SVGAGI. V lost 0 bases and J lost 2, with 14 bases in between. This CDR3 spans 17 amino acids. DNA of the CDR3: TGTGCCAGCAGTTACTCCCAGACTCGCCAAGCCTACAATGAGCAGTTCTTC. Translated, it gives CASSYSQTRQAYNEQFF.

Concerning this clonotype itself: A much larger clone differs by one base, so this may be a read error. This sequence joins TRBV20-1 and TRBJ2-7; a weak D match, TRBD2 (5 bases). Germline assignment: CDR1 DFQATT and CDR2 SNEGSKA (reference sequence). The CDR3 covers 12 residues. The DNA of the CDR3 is TGCAGTACTAGAATATTGGGCCTTGAGCAGTACTTC. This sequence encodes CSTRILGLEQYF.

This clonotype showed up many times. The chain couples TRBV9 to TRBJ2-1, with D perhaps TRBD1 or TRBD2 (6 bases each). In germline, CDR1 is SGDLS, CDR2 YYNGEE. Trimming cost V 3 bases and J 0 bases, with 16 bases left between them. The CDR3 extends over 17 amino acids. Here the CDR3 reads CASSDSPGGSSYNEQFF. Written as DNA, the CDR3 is TGTGCCAGCAGCGATTCCCCCGGGGGCAGCTCCTACAATGAGCAGTTCTTC.

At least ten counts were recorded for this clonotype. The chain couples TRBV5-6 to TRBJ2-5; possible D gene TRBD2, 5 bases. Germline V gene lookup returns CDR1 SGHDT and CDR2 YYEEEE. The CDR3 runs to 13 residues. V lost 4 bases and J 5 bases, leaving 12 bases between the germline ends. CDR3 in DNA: TGTGCCAGCAGCCCCCTTCGCGGGGAGACCCAGTACTTC. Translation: CASSPLRGETQYF.

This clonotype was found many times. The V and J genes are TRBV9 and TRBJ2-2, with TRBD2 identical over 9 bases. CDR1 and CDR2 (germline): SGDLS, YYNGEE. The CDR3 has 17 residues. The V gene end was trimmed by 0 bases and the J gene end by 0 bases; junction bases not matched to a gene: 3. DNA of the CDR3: TGTGCCAGCAGCGTAGGACTAGCGGCGTCGAACACCGGGGAGCTGTTTTTT. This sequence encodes CASSVGLAASNTGELFF. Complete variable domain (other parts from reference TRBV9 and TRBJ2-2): DSGVTQTPKHLITATGQRVTLRCSPRSGDLSVYWYQQSLDQGLQFLIQYYNGEERAKGNILERFSAQQFPDLHSELNLSSLELGDSALYFCASSVGLAASNTGELFFGEGSRLTVL.

CDR3 protein: CATARGHTDTQYF. The CDR3 bases are TGTGCCACAGCCCGCGGACACACAGATACGCAGTATTTT. The V call is TRBV7-8, the J call TRBJ2-3; D possibly corresponds to TRBD1 (5 bases). Between the trimmed V and J ends, which lost 10 bases and 2 bases, there was a span of 13 bases. This CDR3 comprises 13 residues. Germline CDR1 and CDR2: SGHVS and FQNEAQ.

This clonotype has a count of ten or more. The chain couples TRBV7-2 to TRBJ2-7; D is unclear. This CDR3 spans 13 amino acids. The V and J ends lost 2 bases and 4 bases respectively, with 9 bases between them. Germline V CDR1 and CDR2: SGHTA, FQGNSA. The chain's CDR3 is CASSLQGYYEQYF. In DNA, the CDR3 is TGTGCCAGCAGCTTACAAGGTTATTACGAGCAGTACTTC.

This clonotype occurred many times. This chain's CDR3 is CASSQELTVLQYF. The CDR3 nucleotides read TGCGCCAGCAGTCAAGAGCTGACCGTCTTGCAGTATTTT. The chain employs TRBV23-1 and TRBJ2-3; no reliable D call. TRBV23-1 is an ORF; its function is uncertain. CDR3 length equals 13 residues. The germline V and J ends were trimmed by 2 bases and 11 bases, with 14 bases remaining between them.

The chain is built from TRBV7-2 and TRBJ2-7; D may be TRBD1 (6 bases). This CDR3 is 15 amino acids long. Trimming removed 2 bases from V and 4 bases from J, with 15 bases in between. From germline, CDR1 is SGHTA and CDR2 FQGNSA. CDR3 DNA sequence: TGTGCCAGCAGCTTAAACTTCGGTCAGGGGTACGAGCAGTACTTC. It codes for CASSLNFGQGYEQYF.

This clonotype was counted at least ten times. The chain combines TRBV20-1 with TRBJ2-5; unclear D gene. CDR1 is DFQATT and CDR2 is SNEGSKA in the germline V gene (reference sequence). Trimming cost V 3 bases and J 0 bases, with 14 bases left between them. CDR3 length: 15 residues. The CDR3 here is CSARGDRRDQETQYF. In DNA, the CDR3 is TGCAGTGCTAGGGGCGATCGTCGGGACCAAGAGACCCAGTACTTC.

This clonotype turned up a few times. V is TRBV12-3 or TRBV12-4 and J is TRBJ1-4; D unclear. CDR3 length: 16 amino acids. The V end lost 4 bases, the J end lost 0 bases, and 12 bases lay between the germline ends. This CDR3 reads CASSSSSLTTNEKLFF. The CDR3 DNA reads TGTGCCAGCAGTTCCTCTTCCCTAACAACTAATGAAAAACTGTTTTTT.

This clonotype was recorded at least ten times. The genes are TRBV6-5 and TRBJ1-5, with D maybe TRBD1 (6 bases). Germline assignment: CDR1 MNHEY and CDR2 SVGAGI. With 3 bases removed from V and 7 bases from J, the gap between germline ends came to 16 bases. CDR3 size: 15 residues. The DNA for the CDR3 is TGTGCCAGCAGTTATTCCAGGGCGGGGGCCCAGCCCCAGCATTTT. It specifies CASSYSRAGAQPQHF.

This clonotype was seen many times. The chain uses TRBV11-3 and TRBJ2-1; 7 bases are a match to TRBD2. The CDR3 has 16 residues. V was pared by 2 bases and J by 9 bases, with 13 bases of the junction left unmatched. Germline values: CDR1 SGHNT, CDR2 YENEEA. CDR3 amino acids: CASSLNSGGSGGEQFF. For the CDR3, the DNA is TGTGCCAGCAGCTTAAACTCTGGCGGGAGCGGCGGTGAGCAGTTCTTC. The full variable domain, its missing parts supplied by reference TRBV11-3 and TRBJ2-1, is EAGVVQSPRYKIIEKKQPVAFWCNPISGHNTLYWYLQNLGQGPELLIRYENEEAVDDSQLPKDRFSAERLKGVDSTLKIQPAELGDSAVYLCASSLNSGGSGGEQFFGPGTRLTVL.

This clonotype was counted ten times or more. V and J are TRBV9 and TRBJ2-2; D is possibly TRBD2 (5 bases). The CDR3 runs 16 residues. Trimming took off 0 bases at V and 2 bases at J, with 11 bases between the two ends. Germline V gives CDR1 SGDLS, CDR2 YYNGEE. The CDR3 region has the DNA TGTGCCAGCAGCGTAGTGCACGGGATCAACACCGGGGAGCTGTTTTTT. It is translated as CASSVVHGINTGELFF.

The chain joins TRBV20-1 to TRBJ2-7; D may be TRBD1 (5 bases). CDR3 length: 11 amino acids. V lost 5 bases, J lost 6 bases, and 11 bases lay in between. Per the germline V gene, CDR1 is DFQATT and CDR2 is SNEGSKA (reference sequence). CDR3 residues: CSAPRGGEQYF. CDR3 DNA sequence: TGCAGTGCTCCTAGGGGCGGCGAGCAGTACTTC.